A single sample is the source of the 19 T cell receptor beta chains below, sequenced in a study of early T cells in non-severe SARS-CoV-2 infection. TCRdb itself ran the 5' RACE reads through MiXCR, one entry per CDR3 protein. The table lists 30,000 to 40,000 distinct CDR3 sequences, roughly 6.6% of them singletons. Sequencing used whole blood, obtained at baseline. Receptors were obtained from an adult who was a healthcare worker with PCR-confirmed SARS-CoV-2 infection or an uninfected control (not recorded which).

This clonotype was seen a handful of times. The V call is TRBV6-1, the J call TRBJ2-3; tentatively, D is TRBD2 (5 bases). Trimming stripped 6 bases from V and 0 bases from J, with 10 bases between. Per the germline V gene, CDR1 is MNHNS and CDR2 is SASEGT. The CDR3 totals 14 residues. The CDR3 here is CASRRERSTDTQYF. The CDR3 nucleotides read TGTGCCAGCAGGAGGGAAAGAAGCACAGATACGCAGTATTTT.

This clonotype is classed as medium-sized. The J gene is TRBJ2-5, the V gene TRBV19; D perhaps matches TRBD2 (5 bases). Germline lookup yields CDR1 LNHDA and CDR2 SQIVND (reference sequence). The V gene lost 1 base and the J gene lost 9 bases, with 12 bases spanning the gap. The CDR3 spans 13 residues. The CDR3 protein is CASSIAGTAAQYF. The CDR3 DNA reads as TGTGCCAGTAGTATAGCGGGAACCGCGGCCCAGTACTTC.

Judged by abundance, this clonotype is medium-sized (0.01 to 0.1%). The rearrangement joins TRBV4-3 to TRBJ1-4; D is unresolved. Trimming removed 1 base at V and 8 bases at J, with 14 bases between. The CDR3 runs 15 residues. The germline V gene has CDR1 LGHNA and CDR2 YSLEER. CDR3 in amino acids: CASSQVVGRGEKLFF. The CDR3 DNA is TGCGCCAGCAGCCAAGTCGTGGGCAGAGGAGAAAAACTGTTTTTT.

This clonotype has a handful of counts. The chain uses TRBV6-2 or TRBV6-3 and TRBJ1-1; D gene unclear. There are 13 residues in the CDR3. Germline V gene sequence: CDR1 MNHEY, CDR2 SVGEGT. V lost 6 bases and J 3 bases, leaving 11 bases between the germline ends. CDR3 in DNA: TGTGCCAGCAGCCCCTCCTTAGACACTGAAGCTTTCTTT. It translates to CASSPSLDTEAFF.

The genes are TRBV19 and TRBJ2-6, with D uncertain. The V end was cut by 7 bases, the J end by 0 bases, with 10 bases between. The CDR3 runs 15 residues. Per the germline V gene, CDR1 is LNHDA and CDR2 is SQIVND (reference sequence). As DNA, the CDR3 is TGTGCCAGTAACCAGGCAAGCTCTGGGGCCAACGTCCTGACTTTC. It specifies CASNQASSGANVLTF.

This clonotype was counted at least ten times. The rearrangement joins TRBV6-5 to TRBJ2-1; 8 bases align to TRBD1. V lost 2 bases and J lost 8; bases outside the gene matches: 8. CDR1 is MNHEY and CDR2 is SVGAGI in the germline V gene. The length of the CDR3 is 15 residues. Here the CDR3 reads CASSYGQGAPDEQFF. As DNA, the CDR3 is TGTGCCAGCAGTTACGGGCAGGGGGCGCCGGATGAGCAGTTCTTC.

In this sample, this clonotype turned up many times. V usage is TRBV18 and J usage is TRBJ1-1; D is unclear. The CDR3 sequence is 13 residues long. The V end was cut by 3 bases, the J end by 0 bases, with 5 bases between. Looked up from germline, CDR1 is KGHSH and CDR2 is LQKENI. CDR3 residues: CASSPAMNTEAFF. The CDR3 coding sequence is TGTGCCAGCTCACCCGCTATGAACACTGAAGCTTTCTTT.

This clonotype occurred a few times. CDR3 region: CASSIGGGETQYF. CDR3 nucleotide sequence: TGTGCCAGTAGTATAGGGGGGGGCGAGACCCAGTACTTC. The J gene is TRBJ2-5, the V gene TRBV19, with TRBD2 as a possible D gene (7 bases). The V and J ends lost 1 base and 5 bases respectively, with 8 bases between them. CDR1 LNHDA and CDR2 SQIVND come from the germline V gene (reference sequence). There are 13 residues in the CDR3.

The table lists this clonotype with a few counts. This chain joins TRBV4-1 and TRBJ2-7, with 13 bases lining up with TRBD2. The CDR3 has 16 amino acids. The J segment lost 1 base and the V segment lost 4 bases, leaving 4 bases of the junction unmatched. The V gene's germline CDR1 is MGHRA and CDR2 YSYEKL. CDR3 nucleotide sequence: TGCGCCAGCAGCCCCAGGACTAGCGGGGGATCCTACGAGCAGTACTTC. This codes for CASSPRTSGGSYEQYF.

This clonotype was counted ten times or more. The chain recombines TRBV28 with TRBJ2-7; TRBD2 matches 9 bases. Losses at the gene ends were 6 bases for V and 3 bases for J; bases not matched to a gene: 3. Germline CDR1 is MDHEN and CDR2 is SYDVKM. This CDR3 has 13 residues. CDR3 coding DNA: TGTGCCAGCAGGACTAGCGGAAGCTACGAGCAGTACTTC. Amino acid sequence: CASRTSGSYEQYF.

The table lists this clonotype with a few counts. Relative to the germline gene, one junction end is altered; a read error may explain this. The chain recombines TRBV19 with TRBJ1-4; TRBD1 matches 7 bases. CDR1 is LNHDA, CDR2 SQIVND, per germline (reference sequence). CDR3 length: 19 amino acids. CDR3 coding DNA: TGTGCCAGTAGTGTAGACAGGGCCTCATCTGCGGACGGGAATGAAAAACTGTTTTTT. Its translation: CASSVDRASSADGNEKLFF.

The chain carries TRBV4-3 and TRBJ2-1, with TRBD2 matching 12 bases. Germline assignment: CDR1 LGHNA and CDR2 YSLEER. V shed 1 base and J 6 bases; nucleotides not matched to a gene: 4. The CDR3 consists of 16 residues. CDR3 amino acids: CASSQGASGRANEQFF. In DNA, the CDR3 is TGCGCCAGCAGCCAAGGTGCTAGCGGGAGGGCCAATGAGCAGTTCTTC.

This clonotype was picked up many times. This sequence joins TRBV4-3 and TRBJ1-1; D is unresolved. Between the trimmed V and J ends, which lost 0 bases and 0 bases, there was a span of 8 bases. The CDR3 sequence is 15 residues long. The germline V gene encodes CDR1 LGHNA and CDR2 YSLEER. The CDR3 is CASSQDRRLNTEAFF. CDR3 bases: TGCGCCAGCAGCCAAGATAGAAGGCTGAACACTGAAGCTTTCTTT.

The CDR3 sequence is CSARGGLNSPLHF. The CDR3 DNA reads TGCAGTGCTAGGGGGGGGCTGAATTCACCCCTCCACTTT. V usage is TRBV20-1 and J usage is TRBJ1-6, with D perhaps matching TRBD1 (6 bases). From germline, CDR1 is DFQATT and CDR2 SNEGSKA (reference sequence). Trimming stripped 3 bases from V and 7 bases from J, with 10 bases between. The CDR3 sequence is 13 residues long.

The V and J genes are TRBV27 and TRBJ1-5; 7 bases line up with TRBD1. V shed 6 bases, J shed 11 bases, and the junction held 7 bases outside the gene matches. Germline CDR1 MNHEY, CDR2 SMNVEV (reference sequence). This CDR3 has 12 amino acids. The CDR3 spells CASRPPQGSQHF. CDR3 DNA: TGTGCCAGCAGACCGCCACAGGGGTCCCAGCATTTT.

This clonotype was detected only a few times. The rearrangement links TRBV3-1 to TRBJ2-1; 8 bases are a match to TRBD2. Per germline, CDR1 LGHDT and CDR2 YNNKEL (reference sequence). The trim removed 2 bases at V and 14 bases at J, leaving 8 bases unmatched. The CDR3 is 13 amino acids. The CDR3 spells CASSQPTSGRKFF. In nucleotides, the CDR3 is TGTGCCAGCAGCCAACCCACTAGCGGACGTAAGTTCTTC.

Worth noting for this clonotype: This may be a read error: a much more frequent sequence differs by one nucleotide. CDR3 amino acids: CSARASIDTQYF. CDR3 coding DNA: TGCAGTGCTAGAGCTAGCATAGATACGCAGTATTTT. The V call is TRBV20-1, the J call TRBJ2-3; possibly TRBD2 for D (5 bases). The CDR3 is 12 residues long. Per the germline V gene, CDR1 is DFQATT and CDR2 is SNEGSKA (reference sequence).

This clonotype rates as medium-sized. The CDR3 reads CASSLGGTGVNSPLHF. The CDR3 DNA is TGTGCCAGCAGCTTAGGGGGGACAGGGGTGAATTCACCCCTCCACTTT. This sequence joins TRBV7-3 and TRBJ1-6; 10 nucleotides match TRBD1. With V trimmed by 2 bases and J by 7 bases, 5 bases remained unmatched. CDR1 is SGHTA, CDR2 FQGTGA, per germline. The CDR3 loop spans 16 amino acids.

This clonotype was seen ten or more times. The genes are TRBV4-3 and TRBJ2-1; D call uncertain. The CDR3 runs 14 residues. CDR1 LGHNA and CDR2 YSLEER come from the germline V gene. Trimming left V 4 bases short and J 8 bases short, with 15 bases between. The CDR3 DNA sequence: TGCGCCAGCAGCCCCTTAAGGATGTCGGATGAGCAGTTCTTC. Amino acids: CASSPLRMSDEQFF.